This TCR beta chain was identified in a study of PD-L1 blockade in urothelial cancer. Looking at the study overall: In 2014 therapy began: atezolizumab 1,200 mg intravenously every 3 weeks. Males with bladder-origin urothelial cancer constituted about nine tenths of the roughly 29 patients. Study results and caveats: Pretreatment blood TCR clonality under the median forecast improved survival.

Time point defined: pretreatment peripheral blood. All patients handed over anywhere from 1 to 8 samples, pretreatment and on-treatment. This clone was counted only a few times. Antigen unknown. TCRdb keeps only in-frame clones here, not all; method: immunoSEQ multiplex PCR. The sample carries around 100,000 clones, 80% to 90% recorded once. This clonotype was obtained from a man in his 60s with urothelial cancer. The sample consisted of PBMCs, taken around atezolizumab (anti-PD-L1) treatment.

The DNA of the CDR3 is TGCCCCCGATCTTATAGAGGGGGAAGGGGCTACACCTTC. Encoded protein: CPRSYRGGRGYTF. The chain carries TRBV10-1 and TRBJ1-2, with a possible D match to TRBD1 (6 bases). From germline, CDR1 is WNHNN and CDR2 SYGVQD (reference sequence). The CDR3 totals 13 residues.